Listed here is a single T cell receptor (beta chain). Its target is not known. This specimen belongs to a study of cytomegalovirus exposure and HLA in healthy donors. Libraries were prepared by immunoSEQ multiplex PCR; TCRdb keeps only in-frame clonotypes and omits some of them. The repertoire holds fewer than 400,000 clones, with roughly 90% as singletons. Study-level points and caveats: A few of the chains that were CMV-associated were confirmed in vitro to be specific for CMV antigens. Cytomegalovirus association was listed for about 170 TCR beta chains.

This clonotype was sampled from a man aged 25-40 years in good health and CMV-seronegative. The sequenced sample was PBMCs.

The CDR3 spells CASSLVGTGSRNTEAFF. The CDR3 DNA follows: TGTGCCAGCAGCTTAGTAGGGACAGGGTCTCGAAACACTGAAGCTTTCTTT. This chain uses TRBV7-2 with TRBJ1-1; 9 bases fit TRBD1. V shed 1 base and J 2 bases; nucleotides not matched to a gene: 8. CDR1 and CDR2 from the germline V gene are SGHTA and FQGNSA. The CDR3 extends over 17 amino acids.